This TCR beta chain was captured in a study of shared clonotypes between healthy human individuals. Sequencing used immunoSEQ multiplex PCR; TCRdb keeps in-frame clones, though not all of them. The table has around 1.6 million clones, 95% to 99% seen once. This clone has only one observation. There are 13 residues in the CDR3. Trimming took 5 bases from V and 5 from J, leaving 12 bases between them. CDR1 and CDR2 from the germline V gene are LNHDA and SQIVND (reference sequence). The clonotype comes from a man aged 25 to 45 in good health. The sample taken for sequencing was naive CD4+ T cells sorted from blood. Subset given: CD45RA+ positively selected. The J gene is TRBJ2-5, the V gene TRBV19; no clear D gene. As DNA, the CDR3 is TGTGCCAGTAGTCATCGTTTGGGGGAGACCCAGTACTTC. It is translated as CASSHRLGETQYF.